One and the same sample provided the 6 T cell receptor beta chains below, sequenced in a study of identical twins. TCRdb reprocessed the 5' RACE reads via MiXCR and lists one record per CDR3 protein. The sample yields a few hundred thousand distinct CDR3 sequences, about 18% seen once. Sequences were obtained from naive T cells sorted from blood. Receptors originate from a man between 50 and 59 years old in good health.

The table lists this clonotype with a few counts. The chain links TRBV24-1 to TRBJ2-1; 11 bases are shared with TRBD2. The CDR3 has 14 amino acids. In germline, CDR1 is KGHDR, CDR2 SFDVKD. V dropped 5 bases and J dropped 9; count of bases not matched to a gene: 5. The CDR3 bases are TGTGCCACCAGTGGACCTAGCGGGAGGACTGAGCAGTTCTTC. This gives the protein CATSGPSGRTEQFF.

This clonotype was counted only a few times. This chain connects TRBV7-2 to TRBJ2-7; possibly TRBD2 for D (6 bases). Trimming shortened V by 6 bases and J by 2 bases, and 14 bases separated the two germline ends. This CDR3 region has 14 residues. In germline, CDR1 is SGHTA, CDR2 FQGNSA. This CDR3 is CASRVGGLTYEQYF. CDR3 coding DNA: TGTGCCAGCAGGGTGGGGGGTCTAACCTACGAGCAGTACTTC.

This clonotype has more than one count but fewer than ten. The V gene is TRBV5-1, the J gene TRBJ2-7; perhaps D is TRBD1 or TRBD2 (5 bases each). Germline lookup yields CDR1 SGHRS and CDR2 YFSETQ. Between the trimmed V and J ends, which lost 0 bases and 1 base, there was a span of 23 bases. CDR3 size: 19 residues. The CDR3 protein is CASSLGRQGEGRVSYEQYF. In DNA, the CDR3 is TGCGCCAGCAGCTTGGGCAGGCAGGGAGAGGGGAGAGTATCCTACGAGCAGTACTTC.

This clonotype showed up many times. The chain is built from TRBV6-5 and TRBJ2-7, with 10 bases aligning to TRBD2. V dropped 4 bases and J dropped 4; count of bases not matched to a gene: 10. The germline gives CDR1 MNHEY, CDR2 SVGAGI. The CDR3 has 16 amino acids. This CDR3 reads CASSLNRGTSVYEQYF. CDR3 sequence (DNA): TGTGCCAGCAGTTTAAATCGCGGGACTAGCGTATACGAGCAGTACTTC.

This clonotype was seen at least ten times. This chain connects TRBV20-1 to TRBJ2-3; 10 nucleotides line up with TRBD1. CDR3 size: 16 residues. The trim removed 6 bases at V and 0 bases at J, leaving 9 bases unmatched. Germline CDR1 reads DFQATT; CDR2 reads SNEGSKA (reference sequence). The CDR3 DNA is TGCAGTGCAACTGGGACAGGGGTCCCCAGCACAGATACGCAGTATTTT. This translates into CSATGTGVPSTDTQYF.

In its sample, this clonotype was seen many times. The V and J genes are TRBV11-2 and TRBJ2-1, with 9 bases identical to TRBD2. V dropped 5 bases and J dropped 0; count of bases not matched to a gene: 20. The CDR3 has 21 residues. The V gene's germline CDR1 is SGHAT and CDR2 FQNNGV. This CDR3 is CASSIPGLAGMTLSSYNEQFF. The CDR3 DNA reads as TGTGCCAGCAGCATACCCGGGCTAGCGGGAATGACACTCAGCTCCTACAATGAGCAGTTCTTC.